Sequencing of this T cell receptor (beta chain) was carried out in a study of T cells in narcolepsy. Overall study: Donors had narcolepsy type 1 or type 2, or were healthy controls. The study, taken as a whole, reports: Same-patient CSF and blood CD4+ T cell clonotypes included HCRT-specific and TRIB2-specific autoreactive ones. Healthy controls reportedly lacked the autoreactive clonotypes serially found in patients' blood.

The CDR3 length is 15 residues. Per the germline V gene, CDR1 is MNHEY and CDR2 is SVGAGI. Trimming at V came to 5 bases and at J to 3 bases, leaving 6 bases not matched to a gene. Method: immunoSEQ multiplex PCR; TCRdb's copy keeps in-frame clones and lacks some. The sample lists fewer than 30,000 clones, 65% to 90% occurring once. About this clone: The antigen remains unidentified. This specimen includes other DNA sequences encoding the same CDR3.

The chain combines TRBV6-5 with TRBJ2-3; the match to TRBD1 covers 9 bases. Source material: memory (CD45RA-) CD4+ T cells from blood. This receptor was taken from a human donor in good health. CDR3 coding DNA: TGTGCCAGCAGTCGACAGGGGGTTTGGACAGATACGCAGTATTTT. Amino acid sequence: CASSRQGVWTDTQYF.